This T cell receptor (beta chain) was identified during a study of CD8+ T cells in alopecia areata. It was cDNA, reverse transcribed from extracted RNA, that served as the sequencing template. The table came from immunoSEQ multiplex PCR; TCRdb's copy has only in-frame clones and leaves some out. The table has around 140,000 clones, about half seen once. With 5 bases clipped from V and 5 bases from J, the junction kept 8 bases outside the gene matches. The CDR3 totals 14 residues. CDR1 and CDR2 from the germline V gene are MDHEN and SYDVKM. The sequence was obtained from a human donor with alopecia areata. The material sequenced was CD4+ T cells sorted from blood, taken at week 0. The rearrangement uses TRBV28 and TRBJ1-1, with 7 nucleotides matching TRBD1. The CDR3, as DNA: TGTGCCAGCAGTATCGACAGGGCTCGGACTGAAGCTTTCTTT. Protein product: CASSIDRARTEAFF.